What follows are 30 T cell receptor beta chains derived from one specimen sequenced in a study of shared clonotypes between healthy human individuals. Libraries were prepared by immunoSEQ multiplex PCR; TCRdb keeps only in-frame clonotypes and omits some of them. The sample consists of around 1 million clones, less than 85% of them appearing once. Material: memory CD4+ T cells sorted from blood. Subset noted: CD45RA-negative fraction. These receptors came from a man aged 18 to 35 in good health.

For the CDR3, the DNA is TGTGCCAGCACCGTAGGGGGGGGCAGGAATCAGCCCCAGCATTTT. It yields the protein CASTVGGGRNQPQHF. The chain employs TRBV5-6 and TRBJ1-5, with D possibly being TRBD1 (6 bases). The CDR3 consists of 15 residues. Germline V gene lookup returns CDR1 SGHDT and CDR2 YYEEEE. Trimming removed 6 bases from V and 4 bases from J, with 17 bases in between.

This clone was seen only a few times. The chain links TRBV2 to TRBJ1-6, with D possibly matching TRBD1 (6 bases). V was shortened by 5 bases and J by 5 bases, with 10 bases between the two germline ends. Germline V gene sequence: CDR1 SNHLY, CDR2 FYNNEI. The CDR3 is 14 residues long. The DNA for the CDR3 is TGTGCCAGCAGTCACAGGGCGGATAATTCACCCCTCCACTTT. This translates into CASSHRADNSPLHF. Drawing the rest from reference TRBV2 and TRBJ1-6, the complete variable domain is EPEVTQTPSHQVTQMGQEVILRCVPISNHLYFYWYRQILGQKVEFLVSFYNNEISEKSEIFDDQFSVERPDGSNFTLKIRSTKLEDSAMYFCASSHRADNSPLHFGNGTRLTVT.

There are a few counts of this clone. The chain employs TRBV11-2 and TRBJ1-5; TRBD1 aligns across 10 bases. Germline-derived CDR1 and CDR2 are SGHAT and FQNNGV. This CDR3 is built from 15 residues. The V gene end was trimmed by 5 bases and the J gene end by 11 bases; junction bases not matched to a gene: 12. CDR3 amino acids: CASSLLGQGTEAQHF. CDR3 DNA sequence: TGTGCCAGCAGCCTCCTGGGACAGGGGACGGAAGCCCAGCATTTT.

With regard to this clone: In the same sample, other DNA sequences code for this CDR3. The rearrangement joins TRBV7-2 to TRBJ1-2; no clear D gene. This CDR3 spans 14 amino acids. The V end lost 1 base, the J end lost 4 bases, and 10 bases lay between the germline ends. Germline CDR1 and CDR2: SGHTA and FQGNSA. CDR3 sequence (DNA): TGTGCCAGCAGCTTAGGTAGACAAACCTATGGCTACACCTTC. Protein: CASSLGRQTYGYTF.

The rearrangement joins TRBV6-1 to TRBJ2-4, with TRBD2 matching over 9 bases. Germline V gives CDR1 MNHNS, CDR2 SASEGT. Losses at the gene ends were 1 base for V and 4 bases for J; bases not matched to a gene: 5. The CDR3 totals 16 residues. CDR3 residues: CASSEVDSGGKNIQYF. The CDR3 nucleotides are TGTGCCAGCAGTGAAGTCGATAGCGGGGGTAAAAACATTCAGTACTTC.

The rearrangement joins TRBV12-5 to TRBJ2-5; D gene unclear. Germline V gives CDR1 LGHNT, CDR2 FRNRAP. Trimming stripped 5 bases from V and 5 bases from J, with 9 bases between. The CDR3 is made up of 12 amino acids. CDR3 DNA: TGTGCTAGTGGTCCATCCCGGGAGACCCAGTACTTC. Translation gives CASGPSRETQYF.

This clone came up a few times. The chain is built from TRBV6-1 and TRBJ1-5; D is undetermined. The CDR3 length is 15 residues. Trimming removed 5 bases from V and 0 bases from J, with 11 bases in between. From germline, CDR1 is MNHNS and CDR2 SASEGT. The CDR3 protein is CASSLRPNSNQPQHF. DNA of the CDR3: TGTGCCAGCAGTTTACGACCGAATAGCAATCAGCCCCAGCATTTT.

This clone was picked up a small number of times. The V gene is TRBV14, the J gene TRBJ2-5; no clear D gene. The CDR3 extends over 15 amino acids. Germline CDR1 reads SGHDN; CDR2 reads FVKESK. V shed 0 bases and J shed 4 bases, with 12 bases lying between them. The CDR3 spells CASSQEFGVGETQYF. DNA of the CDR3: TGTGCCAGCAGCCAAGAGTTTGGAGTGGGAGAGACCCAGTACTTC.

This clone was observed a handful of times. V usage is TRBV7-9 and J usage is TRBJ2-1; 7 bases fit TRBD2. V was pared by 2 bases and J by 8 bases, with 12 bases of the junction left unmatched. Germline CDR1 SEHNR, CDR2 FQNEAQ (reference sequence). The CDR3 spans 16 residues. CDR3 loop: CASSLFRRGSPYEQFF. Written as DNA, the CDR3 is TGTGCCAGCAGCTTATTTCGGCGGGGGTCCCCATATGAGCAGTTCTTC.

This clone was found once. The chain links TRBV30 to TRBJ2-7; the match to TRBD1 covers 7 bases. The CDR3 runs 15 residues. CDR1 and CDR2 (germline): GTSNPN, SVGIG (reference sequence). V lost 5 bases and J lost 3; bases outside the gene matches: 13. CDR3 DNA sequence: TGTGCCTGGGTAGGGAGCAGGACAGGAGACTACGAGCAGTACTTC. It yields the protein CAWVGSRTGDYEQYF.

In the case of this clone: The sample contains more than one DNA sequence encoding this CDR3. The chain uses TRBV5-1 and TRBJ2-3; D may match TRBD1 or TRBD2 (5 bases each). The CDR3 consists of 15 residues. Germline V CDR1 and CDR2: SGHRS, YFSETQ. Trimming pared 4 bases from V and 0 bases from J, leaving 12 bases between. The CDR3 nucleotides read TGCGCCAGCAGCAGGGACGGAACTAGCACAGATACGCAGTATTTT. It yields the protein CASSRDGTSTDTQYF.

CDR3 sequence (DNA): TGTGCCATCACGGACAGGGACAATCAGCCCCAGCATTTT. This translates into CAITDRDNQPQHF. The gene calls are TRBV10-3 and TRBJ1-5; 8 bases agree with TRBD1. This CDR3 has 13 amino acids. CDR1 ENHRY and CDR2 SYGVKD come from the germline V gene. The V segment lost 7 bases and the J segment 3 bases; nucleotides outside the gene matches: 2.

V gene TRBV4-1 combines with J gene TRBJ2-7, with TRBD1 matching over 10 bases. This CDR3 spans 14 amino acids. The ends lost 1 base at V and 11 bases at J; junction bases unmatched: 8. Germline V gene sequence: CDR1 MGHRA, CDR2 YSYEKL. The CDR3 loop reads CASSQGIRDRGKYF. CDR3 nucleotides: TGCGCCAGCAGCCAAGGGATTAGGGACAGGGGCAAGTACTTC.

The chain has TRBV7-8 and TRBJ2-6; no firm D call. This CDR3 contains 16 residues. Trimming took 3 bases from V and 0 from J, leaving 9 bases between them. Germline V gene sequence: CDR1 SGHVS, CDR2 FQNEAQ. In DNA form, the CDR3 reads TGTGCCAGCAGCTTCGGTTCAAGCTCTGGGGCCAACGTCCTGACTTTC. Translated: CASSFGSSSGANVLTF.

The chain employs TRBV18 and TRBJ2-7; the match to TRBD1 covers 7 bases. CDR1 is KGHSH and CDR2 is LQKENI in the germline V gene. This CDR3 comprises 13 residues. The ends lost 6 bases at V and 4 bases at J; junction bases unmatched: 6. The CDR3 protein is CASSQGQDYEQYF. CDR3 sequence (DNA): TGTGCCAGCTCTCAAGGACAGGATTACGAGCAGTACTTC.

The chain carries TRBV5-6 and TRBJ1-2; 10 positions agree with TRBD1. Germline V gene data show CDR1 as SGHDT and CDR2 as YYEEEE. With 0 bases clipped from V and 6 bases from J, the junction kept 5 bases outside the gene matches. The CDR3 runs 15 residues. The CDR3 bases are TGTGCCAGCAGCTTGGTGGGACAGGGGACTAATGGCTACACCTTC. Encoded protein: CASSLVGQGTNGYTF.

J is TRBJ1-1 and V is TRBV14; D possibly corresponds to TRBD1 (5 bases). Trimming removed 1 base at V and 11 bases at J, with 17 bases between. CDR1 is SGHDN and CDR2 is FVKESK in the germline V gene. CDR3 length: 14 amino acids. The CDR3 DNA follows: TGTGCCAGCAGCCAAGCACGGGGCAGCGTCGGGGCTTTCTTT. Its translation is CASSQARGSVGAFF.

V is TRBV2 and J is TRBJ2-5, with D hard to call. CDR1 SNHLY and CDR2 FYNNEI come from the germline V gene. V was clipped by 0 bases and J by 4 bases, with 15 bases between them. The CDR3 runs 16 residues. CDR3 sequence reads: CASSEALGLVGETQYF. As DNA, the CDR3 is TGTGCCAGCAGTGAAGCGCTCGGCCTGGTAGGAGAGACCCAGTACTTC.

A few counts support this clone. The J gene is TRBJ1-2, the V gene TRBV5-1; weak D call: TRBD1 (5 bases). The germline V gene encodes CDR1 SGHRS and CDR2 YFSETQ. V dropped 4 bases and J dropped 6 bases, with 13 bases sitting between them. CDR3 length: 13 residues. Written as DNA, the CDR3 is TGCGCCAGCAGCAAACAGGAACTAAATGGCTACACCTTC. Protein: CASSKQELNGYTF.

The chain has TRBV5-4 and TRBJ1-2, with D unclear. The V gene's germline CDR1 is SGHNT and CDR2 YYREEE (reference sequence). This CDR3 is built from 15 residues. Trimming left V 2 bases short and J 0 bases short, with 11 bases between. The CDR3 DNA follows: TGTGCCAGCAGCTTACCAGGCCGATCTAACTATGGCTACACCTTC. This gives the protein CASSLPGRSNYGYTF.

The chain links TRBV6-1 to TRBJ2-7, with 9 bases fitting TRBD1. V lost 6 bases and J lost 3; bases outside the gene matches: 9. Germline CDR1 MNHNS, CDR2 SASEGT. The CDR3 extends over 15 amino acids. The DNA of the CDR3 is TGTGCCAGCAGCGCCGGGACAGGGATGATCTACGAGCAGTACTTC. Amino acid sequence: CASSAGTGMIYEQYF.

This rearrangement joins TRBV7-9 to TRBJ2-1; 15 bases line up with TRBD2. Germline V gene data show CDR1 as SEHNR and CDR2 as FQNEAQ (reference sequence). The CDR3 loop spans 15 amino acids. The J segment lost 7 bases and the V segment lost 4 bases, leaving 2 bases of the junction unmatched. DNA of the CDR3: TGTGCCAGCAGCTCCGGACTAGCGGGAGGGAATGAGCAGTTCTTC. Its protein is CASSSGLAGGNEQFF.

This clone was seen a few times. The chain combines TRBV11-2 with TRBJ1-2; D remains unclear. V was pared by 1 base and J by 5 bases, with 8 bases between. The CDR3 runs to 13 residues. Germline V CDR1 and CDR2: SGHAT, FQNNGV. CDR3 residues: CASSLGRLYGYTF. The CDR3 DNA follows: TGTGCCAGCAGCTTAGGACGGCTTTATGGCTACACCTTC. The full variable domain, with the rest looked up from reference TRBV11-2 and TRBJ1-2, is EAGVAQSPRYKIIEKRQSVAFWCNPISGHATLYWYQQILGQGPKLLIQFQNNGVVDDSQLPKDRFSAERLKGVDSTLKIQPAKLEDSAVYLCASSLGRLYGYTFGSGTRLTVV.

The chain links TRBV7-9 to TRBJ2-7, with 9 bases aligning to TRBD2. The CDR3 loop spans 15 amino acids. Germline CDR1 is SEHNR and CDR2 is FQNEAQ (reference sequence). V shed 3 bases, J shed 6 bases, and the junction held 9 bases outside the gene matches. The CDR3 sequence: CASSLASGVSGEQYF. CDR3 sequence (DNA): TGTGCCAGCAGCTTGGCTAGCGGGGTCTCGGGCGAGCAGTACTTC.

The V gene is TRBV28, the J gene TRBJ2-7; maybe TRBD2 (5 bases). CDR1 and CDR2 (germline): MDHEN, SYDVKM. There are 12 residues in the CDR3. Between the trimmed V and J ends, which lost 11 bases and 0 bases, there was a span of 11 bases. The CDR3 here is CASIGLSYEQYF. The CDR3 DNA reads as TGTGCCTCCATCGGACTCTCCTACGAGCAGTACTTC.

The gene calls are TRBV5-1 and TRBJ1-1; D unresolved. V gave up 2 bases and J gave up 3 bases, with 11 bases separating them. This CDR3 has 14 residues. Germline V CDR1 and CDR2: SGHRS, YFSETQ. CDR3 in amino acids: CASSFSPADTEAFF. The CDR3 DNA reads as TGCGCCAGCAGCTTTTCCCCGGCAGACACTGAAGCTTTCTTT.

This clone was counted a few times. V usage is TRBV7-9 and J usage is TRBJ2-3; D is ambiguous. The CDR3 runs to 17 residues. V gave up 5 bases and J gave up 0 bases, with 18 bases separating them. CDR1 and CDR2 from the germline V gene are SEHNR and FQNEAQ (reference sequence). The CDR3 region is CASSRVGGSISTDTQYF. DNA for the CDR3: TGTGCCAGCAGCCGGGTCGGCGGCAGTATCAGCACAGATACGCAGTATTTT. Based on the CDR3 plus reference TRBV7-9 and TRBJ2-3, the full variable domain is DTGVSQNPRHKITKRGQNVTFRCDPISEHNRLYWYRQTLGQGPEFLTYFQNEAQLEKSRLLSDRFSAERPKGSFSTLEIQRTEQGDSAMYLCASSRVGGSISTDTQYFGPGTRLTVL.

The CDR3 loop reads CASRTGLAVANEQFF. CDR3 bases: TGTGCCAGCAGAACGGGACTAGCGGTTGCCAATGAGCAGTTCTTC. This sequence joins TRBV5-4 and TRBJ2-1, with 11 bases identical to TRBD2. V dropped 5 bases and J dropped 6; count of bases not matched to a gene: 7. The CDR3 is 15 amino acids. The germline V gene has CDR1 SGHNT and CDR2 YYREEE (reference sequence).

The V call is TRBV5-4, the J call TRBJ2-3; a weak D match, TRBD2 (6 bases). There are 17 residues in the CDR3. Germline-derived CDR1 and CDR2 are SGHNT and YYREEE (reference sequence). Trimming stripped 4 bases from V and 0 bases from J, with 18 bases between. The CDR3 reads CASSPTGTPSSTDTQYF. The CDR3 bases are TGTGCCAGCAGCCCCACTGGGACTCCATCTAGCACAGATACGCAGTATTTT.

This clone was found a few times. The chain's CDR3 is CASSEAPQGGQPQHF. The DNA for the CDR3 is TGTGCCAGCAGTGAAGCCCCGCAGGGGGGACAGCCCCAGCATTTT. The chain is built from TRBV6-1 and TRBJ1-5; TRBD1 matches 7 bases. CDR1 and CDR2 from the germline V gene are MNHNS and SASEGT. The CDR3 runs to 15 residues. V lost 0 bases, J lost 7 bases, and 6 bases stayed unmatched.